This TCR beta chain derives from a study of T cells in Graves' hyperthyroidism and ophthalmopathy. Notes on the study in general: Most thyroid clonotypes expanded above 0.001 appeared in blood too.

PBMCs came from over 8.5 ml fresh peripheral blood. RNA transcripts gave rise to amplified TCR beta CDR3 regions. The HTBI primer set was used in a first-round RT-PCR of the TCR CDR3. Each CDR3 protein is one row after TCRdb ran MiXCR on the multiplex PCR reads. The sample has hundreds of thousands of distinct CDR3 sequences, about 14% seen once. On this clonotype: Its target is not known.

CDR3 length equals 15 residues. Germline CDR1 and CDR2: ENHRY and SYGVKD. Unmatched junction bases numbered 7, after V lost 7 bases and J lost 5 bases. The gene calls are TRBV10-3 and TRBJ2-2, with TRBD1 matching over 10 bases. Material: blood. This sequence originates from a woman in her fifties or sixties with Graves' ophthalmopathy. This CDR3 is CAIKDDRGQTGELFF. CDR3 sequence (DNA): TGTGCCATCAAGGATGACAGGGGGCAAACCGGGGAGCTGTTTTTT.